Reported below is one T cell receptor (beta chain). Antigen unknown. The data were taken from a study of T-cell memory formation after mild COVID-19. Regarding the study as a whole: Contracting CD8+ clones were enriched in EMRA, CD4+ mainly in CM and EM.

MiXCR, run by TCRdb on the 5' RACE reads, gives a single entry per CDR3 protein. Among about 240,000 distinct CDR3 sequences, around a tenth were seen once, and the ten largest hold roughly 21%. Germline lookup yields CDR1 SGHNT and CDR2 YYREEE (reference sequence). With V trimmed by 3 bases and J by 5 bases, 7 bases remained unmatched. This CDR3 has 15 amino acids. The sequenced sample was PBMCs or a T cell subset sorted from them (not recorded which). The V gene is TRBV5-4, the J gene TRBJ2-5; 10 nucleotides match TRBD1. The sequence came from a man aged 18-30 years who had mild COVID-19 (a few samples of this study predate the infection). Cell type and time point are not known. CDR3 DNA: TGTGCCAGCAGCTCCACGGGACAGGGGATGGAGACCCAGTACTTC. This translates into CASSSTGQGMETQYF.